This T cell receptor (beta chain) was sequenced in a study of blood T cell repertoires in COVID-19. As for the study in general: Some COVID-19 samples were acute and others convalescent; all came from the United States, Italy and Spain.

In the original workflow: Amplification of reference gene primers was used by the study to estimate nucleated cell counts. The table came from immunoSEQ multiplex PCR; TCRdb's copy has only in-frame clones and leaves some out. D and trimming come from the DNA, and the V and J calls and clone size come from that table. This table has about 190,000 clones, about 77% appearing once. The TCR originated in a woman in her forties or fifties with acute COVID-19. The sequencing sample was made of PBMCs or T cells enriched from blood (not recorded which).

The chain's CDR3 is CASSFGTPMSGANVLTF. As DNA, the CDR3 is TGTGCCAGCAGTTTCGGGACACCCATGTCTGGGGCCAACGTCCTGACTTTC. The rearrangement links TRBV28 to TRBJ2-6; perhaps TRBD1 as D (6 bases). CDR3 length: 17 amino acids. CDR1 is MDHEN, CDR2 SYDVKM, per germline. Trimming removed 3 bases at V and 1 base at J, with 13 bases between.